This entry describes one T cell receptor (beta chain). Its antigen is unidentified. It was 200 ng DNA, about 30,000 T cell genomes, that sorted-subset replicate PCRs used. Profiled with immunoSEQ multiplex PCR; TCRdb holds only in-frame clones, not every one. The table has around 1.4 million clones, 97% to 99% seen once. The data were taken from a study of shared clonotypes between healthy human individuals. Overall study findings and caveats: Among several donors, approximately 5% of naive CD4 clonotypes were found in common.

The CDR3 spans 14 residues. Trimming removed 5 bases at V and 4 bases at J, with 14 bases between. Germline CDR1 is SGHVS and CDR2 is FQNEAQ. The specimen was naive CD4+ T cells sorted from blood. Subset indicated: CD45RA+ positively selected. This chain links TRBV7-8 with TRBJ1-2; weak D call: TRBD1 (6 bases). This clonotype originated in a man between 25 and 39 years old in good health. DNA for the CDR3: TGTGCCAGCAGCGGGCCAGGGGTTGGCTATGGCTACACCTTC. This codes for CASSGPGVGYGYTF.